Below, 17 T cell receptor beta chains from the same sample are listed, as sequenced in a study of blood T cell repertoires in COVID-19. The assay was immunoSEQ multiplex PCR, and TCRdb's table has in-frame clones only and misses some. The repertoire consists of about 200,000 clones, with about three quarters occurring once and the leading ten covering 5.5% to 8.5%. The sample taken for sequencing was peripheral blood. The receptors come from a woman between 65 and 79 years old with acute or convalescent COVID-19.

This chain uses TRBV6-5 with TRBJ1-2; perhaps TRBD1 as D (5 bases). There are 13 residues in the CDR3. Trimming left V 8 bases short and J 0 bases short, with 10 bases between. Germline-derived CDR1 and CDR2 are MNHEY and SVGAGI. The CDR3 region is CASDSSPNYGYTF. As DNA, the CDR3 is TGTGCCAGCGACAGTTCCCCTAACTATGGCTACACCTTC.

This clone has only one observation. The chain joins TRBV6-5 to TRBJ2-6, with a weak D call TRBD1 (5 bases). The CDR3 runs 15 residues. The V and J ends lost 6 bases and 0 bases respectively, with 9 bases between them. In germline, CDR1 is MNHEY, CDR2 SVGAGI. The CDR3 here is CASRDDSSGANVLTF. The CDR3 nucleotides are TGTGCCAGCAGGGATGACAGCTCTGGGGCCAACGTCCTGACTTTC.

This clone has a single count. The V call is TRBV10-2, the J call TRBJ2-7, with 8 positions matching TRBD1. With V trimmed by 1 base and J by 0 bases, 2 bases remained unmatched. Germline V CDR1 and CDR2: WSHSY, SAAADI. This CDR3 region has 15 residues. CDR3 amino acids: CASSEWTGISYEQYF. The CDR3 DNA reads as TGCGCCAGCAGTGAGTGGACAGGGATCTCCTACGAGCAGTACTTC.

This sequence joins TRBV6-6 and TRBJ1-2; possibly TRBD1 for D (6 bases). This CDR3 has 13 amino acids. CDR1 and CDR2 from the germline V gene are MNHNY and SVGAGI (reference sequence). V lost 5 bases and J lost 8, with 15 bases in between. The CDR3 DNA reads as TGTGCCAGCAGTCCAAGGGGGTCGGAGGGCTACACCTTC. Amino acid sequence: CASSPRGSEGYTF.

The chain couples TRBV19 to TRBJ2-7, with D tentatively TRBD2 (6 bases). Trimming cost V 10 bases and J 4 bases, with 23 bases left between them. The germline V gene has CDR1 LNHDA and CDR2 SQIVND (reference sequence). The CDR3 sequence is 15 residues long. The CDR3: CATSNTWGVLYEQYV. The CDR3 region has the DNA TGTGCCACCAGCAACACCTGGGGGGTCCTATACGAGCAGTACGTC.

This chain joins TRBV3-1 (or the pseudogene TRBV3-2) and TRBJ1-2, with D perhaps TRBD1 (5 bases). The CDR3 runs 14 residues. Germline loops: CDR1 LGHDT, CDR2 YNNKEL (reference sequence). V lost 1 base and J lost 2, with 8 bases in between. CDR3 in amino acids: CASSQVSGNYGYTF. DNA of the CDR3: TGTGCCAGCAGCCAAGTTTCAGGGAACTATGGCTACACCTTC.

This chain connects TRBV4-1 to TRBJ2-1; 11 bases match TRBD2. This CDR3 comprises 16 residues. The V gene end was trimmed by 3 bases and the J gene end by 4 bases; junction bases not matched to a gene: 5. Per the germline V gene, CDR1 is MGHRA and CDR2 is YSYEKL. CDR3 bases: TGCGCCAGCAGCCATAGACTAGCGGGGCCTTACAATGAGCAGTTCTTC. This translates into CASSHRLAGPYNEQFF.

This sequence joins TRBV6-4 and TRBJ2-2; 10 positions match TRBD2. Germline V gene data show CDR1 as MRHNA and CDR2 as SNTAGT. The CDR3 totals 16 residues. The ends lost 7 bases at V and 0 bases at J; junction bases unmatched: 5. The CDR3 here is CASKHSGGPNTGELFF. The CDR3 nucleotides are TGTGCCAGCAAACATAGCGGGGGGCCGAACACCGGGGAGCTGTTTTTT.

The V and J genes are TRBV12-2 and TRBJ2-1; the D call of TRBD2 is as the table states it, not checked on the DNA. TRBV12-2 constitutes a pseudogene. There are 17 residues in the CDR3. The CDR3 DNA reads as TGTGCAAGTCGCTTAGTTGGCTACGGGGGGCGGTACAATGAGCAGTTCTTC. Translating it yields CASRLVGYGGRYNEQFF.

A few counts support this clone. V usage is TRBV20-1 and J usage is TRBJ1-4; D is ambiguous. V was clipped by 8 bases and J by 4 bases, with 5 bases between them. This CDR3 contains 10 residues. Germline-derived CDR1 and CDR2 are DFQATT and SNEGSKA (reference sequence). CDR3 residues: CSILNEKLFF. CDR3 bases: TGCAGTATACTTAATGAAAAACTGTTTTTT.

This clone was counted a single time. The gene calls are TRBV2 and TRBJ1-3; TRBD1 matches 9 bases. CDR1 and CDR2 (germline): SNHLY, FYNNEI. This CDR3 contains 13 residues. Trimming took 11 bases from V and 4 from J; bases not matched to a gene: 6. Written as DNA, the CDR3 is TGTGCCGGCCGACAGGGGGTAGGAAACACCATATATTTT. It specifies CAGRQGVGNTIYF.

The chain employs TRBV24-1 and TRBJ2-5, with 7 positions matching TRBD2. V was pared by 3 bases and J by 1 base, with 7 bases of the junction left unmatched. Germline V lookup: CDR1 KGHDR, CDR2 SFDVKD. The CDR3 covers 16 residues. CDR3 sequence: CATSDPRRGGQETQYF. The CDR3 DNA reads TGTGCCACCAGTGATCCGCGACGCGGGGGCCAAGAGACCCAGTACTTC.

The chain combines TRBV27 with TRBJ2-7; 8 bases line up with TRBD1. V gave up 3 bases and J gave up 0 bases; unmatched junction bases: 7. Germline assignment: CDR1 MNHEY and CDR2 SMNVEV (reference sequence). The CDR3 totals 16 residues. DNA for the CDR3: TGTGCCAGCAGTTTGCGGGGACAGGTTGACTCCTACGAGCAGTACTTC. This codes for CASSLRGQVDSYEQYF.

The CDR3 loop is CASSPNRVGGETQYF. The CDR3 DNA is TGTGCCAGCAGCCCCAATCGTGTGGGAGGGGAGACCCAGTACTTC. This chain joins TRBV11-2 and TRBJ2-5; 7 bases are shared with TRBD2. In germline, CDR1 is SGHAT, CDR2 FQNNGV. The CDR3 extends over 15 amino acids. Unmatched junction bases numbered 11, after V lost 5 bases and J lost 5 bases.

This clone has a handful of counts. CDR3 bases: TGTGCCAGCAGTGAAGATTACGGCGGGGGCTCCCCAGAGAACTATGGCTACACCTTC. Translating it yields CASSEDYGGGSPENYGYTF. This chain joins TRBV6-1 and TRBJ1-2, with D possibly matching TRBD1 (6 bases). Germline values: CDR1 MNHNS, CDR2 SASEGT. The CDR3 consists of 19 residues. V dropped 1 base and J dropped 2 bases, with 23 bases sitting between them.

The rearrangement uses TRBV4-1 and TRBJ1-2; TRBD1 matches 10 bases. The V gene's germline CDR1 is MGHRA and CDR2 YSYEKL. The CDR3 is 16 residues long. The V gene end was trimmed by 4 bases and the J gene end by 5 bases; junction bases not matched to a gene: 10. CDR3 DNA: TGCGCCAGCAGCCTTGGACCCGGACAGGGGGGATATGGCTACACCTTC. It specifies CASSLGPGQGGYGYTF.

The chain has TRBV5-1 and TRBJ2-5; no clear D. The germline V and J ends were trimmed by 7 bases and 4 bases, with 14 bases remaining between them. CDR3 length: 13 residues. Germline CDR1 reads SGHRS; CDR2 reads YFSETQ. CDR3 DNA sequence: TGCGCCAGCGGCGACGGTAGAGGAGAGACCCAGTACTTC. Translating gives CASGDGRGETQYF.